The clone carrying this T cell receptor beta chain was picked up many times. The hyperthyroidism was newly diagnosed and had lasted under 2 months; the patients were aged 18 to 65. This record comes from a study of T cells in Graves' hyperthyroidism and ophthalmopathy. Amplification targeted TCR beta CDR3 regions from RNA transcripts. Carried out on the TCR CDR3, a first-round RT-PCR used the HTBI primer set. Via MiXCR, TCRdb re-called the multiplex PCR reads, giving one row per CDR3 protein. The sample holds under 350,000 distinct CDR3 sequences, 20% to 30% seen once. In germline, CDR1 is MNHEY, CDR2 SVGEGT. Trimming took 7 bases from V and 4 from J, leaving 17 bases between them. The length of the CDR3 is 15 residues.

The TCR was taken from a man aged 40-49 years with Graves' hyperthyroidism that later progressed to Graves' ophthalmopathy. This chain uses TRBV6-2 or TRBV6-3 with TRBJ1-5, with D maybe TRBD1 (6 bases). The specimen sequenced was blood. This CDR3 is CASIPAGQLNQPQHF. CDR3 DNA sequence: TGTGCCAGCATCCCGGCGGGACAACTAAATCAGCCCCAGCATTTT.